This T cell receptor beta chain was identified in a study of OX40 agonist ivuxolimab in advanced cancers. Study context: Allowance was made for prior anti-PD-1, anti-PD-L1 or anti-CTLA-4 therapy, and 40% had some.

Trimming pared 6 bases from V and 4 bases from J, leaving 16 bases between. Germline V CDR1 and CDR2: MNHNS, SASEGT. The length of the CDR3 is 15 residues. The protocol was immunoSEQ multiplex PCR, while the TCRdb copy is restricted to in-frame clones and leaves out a portion. The sample contains 90,000 to 120,000 clones, 80% to 95% of which appear only once. The receptor was derived from an adult with an advanced solid tumor such as melanoma, head and neck, liver or kidney cancer. The specimen was CD4+ or CD8+ T cells sorted from blood, collected in a trial of the OX40 agonist ivuxolimab. The rearrangement links TRBV6-1 to TRBJ1-5, with D possibly being TRBD1 (6 bases). The CDR3 here is CASRRGGTQNQPQHF. CDR3 DNA: TGTGCCAGCAGGAGGGGGGGGACACAGAATCAGCCCCAGCATTTT.